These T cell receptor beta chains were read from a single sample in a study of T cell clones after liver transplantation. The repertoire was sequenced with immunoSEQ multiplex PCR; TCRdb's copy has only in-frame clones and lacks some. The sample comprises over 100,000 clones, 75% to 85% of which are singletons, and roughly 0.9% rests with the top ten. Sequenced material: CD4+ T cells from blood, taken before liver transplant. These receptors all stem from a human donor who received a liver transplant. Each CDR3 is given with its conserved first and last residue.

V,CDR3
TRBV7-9,CASSAAERQGETQYF
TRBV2,CASSAGELNTEAFF
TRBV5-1,CASSLAGGGNEQFF
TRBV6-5,CASSYEGRSKNEQFF
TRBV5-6,CASSLGSQLLNQPQHF
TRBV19,CASSSYRRNTEAFF
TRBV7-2,CASSPDRDYGYTF
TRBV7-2,CASSPNRGGNTQYF
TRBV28,CASSIGLPNTGELFF
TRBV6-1,CASSDPRRSNQPQHF
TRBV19,CASSTGTGSGASTGELFF
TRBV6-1,CASQLTGGTIAPLHF
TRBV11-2,CASSGGTGGFSGEKLFF
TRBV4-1,CASSQELWGKSGNEQFF
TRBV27,CASRRRGGTEAFF
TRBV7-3,CASSLFGEGQNNEQFF
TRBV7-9,CASSPGVLTDTQYF
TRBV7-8,CASSLVGTSGRTDTQYF
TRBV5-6,CASSLIGGGFNEQFF
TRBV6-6,CASSSPGLAVYEQYF
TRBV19,CASRLGGTAGELFF
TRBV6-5,CASSSRDNTRRQYF